The T cell receptor beta chain under discussion was sequenced for a study of T cells in Graves' hyperthyroidism and ophthalmopathy. There were TCR beta CDR3 regions amplified from RNA transcripts. A first-round RT-PCR of the TCR CDR3 used the HTBI primer set. TCRdb redid the calling of the multiplex PCR reads with MiXCR, one entry per CDR3 protein. This sample has a few hundred thousand distinct CDR3 sequences, with more than 15% found just once. Study findings and constraints: Most thyroid clonotypes expanded above 0.001 were also detected in blood.

The diagnoses drew upon clinical symptoms, serum thyroxine and TRAb, thyroid ultrasound and orbital computed tomography. On this clonotype: The antigen remains unidentified. A much more abundant neighbour one base away suggests this may be a read error.

The CDR3 covers 14 residues. V lost 7 bases and J lost 4, with 17 bases in between. Germline V gene data show CDR1 as SGDLS and CDR2 as YYNGEE. This receptor was taken from a woman aged 40 to 49 with Graves' ophthalmopathy. This sequence joins TRBV9 and TRBJ2-5; D remains ambiguous. The sample was blood. The CDR3 here is CASSPPTAGETQYF. DNA of the CDR3: TGTGCCAGCTCACCACCGACGGCAGGAGAGACCCAGTACTTC. Looking up the rest from reference TRBV9 and TRBJ2-5 gives the full variable domain: DSGVTQTPKHLITATGQRVTLRCSPRSGDLSVYWYQQSLDQGLQFLIQYYNGEERAKGNILERFSAQQFPDLHSELNLSSLELGDSALYFCASSPPTAGETQYFGPGTRLLVL.